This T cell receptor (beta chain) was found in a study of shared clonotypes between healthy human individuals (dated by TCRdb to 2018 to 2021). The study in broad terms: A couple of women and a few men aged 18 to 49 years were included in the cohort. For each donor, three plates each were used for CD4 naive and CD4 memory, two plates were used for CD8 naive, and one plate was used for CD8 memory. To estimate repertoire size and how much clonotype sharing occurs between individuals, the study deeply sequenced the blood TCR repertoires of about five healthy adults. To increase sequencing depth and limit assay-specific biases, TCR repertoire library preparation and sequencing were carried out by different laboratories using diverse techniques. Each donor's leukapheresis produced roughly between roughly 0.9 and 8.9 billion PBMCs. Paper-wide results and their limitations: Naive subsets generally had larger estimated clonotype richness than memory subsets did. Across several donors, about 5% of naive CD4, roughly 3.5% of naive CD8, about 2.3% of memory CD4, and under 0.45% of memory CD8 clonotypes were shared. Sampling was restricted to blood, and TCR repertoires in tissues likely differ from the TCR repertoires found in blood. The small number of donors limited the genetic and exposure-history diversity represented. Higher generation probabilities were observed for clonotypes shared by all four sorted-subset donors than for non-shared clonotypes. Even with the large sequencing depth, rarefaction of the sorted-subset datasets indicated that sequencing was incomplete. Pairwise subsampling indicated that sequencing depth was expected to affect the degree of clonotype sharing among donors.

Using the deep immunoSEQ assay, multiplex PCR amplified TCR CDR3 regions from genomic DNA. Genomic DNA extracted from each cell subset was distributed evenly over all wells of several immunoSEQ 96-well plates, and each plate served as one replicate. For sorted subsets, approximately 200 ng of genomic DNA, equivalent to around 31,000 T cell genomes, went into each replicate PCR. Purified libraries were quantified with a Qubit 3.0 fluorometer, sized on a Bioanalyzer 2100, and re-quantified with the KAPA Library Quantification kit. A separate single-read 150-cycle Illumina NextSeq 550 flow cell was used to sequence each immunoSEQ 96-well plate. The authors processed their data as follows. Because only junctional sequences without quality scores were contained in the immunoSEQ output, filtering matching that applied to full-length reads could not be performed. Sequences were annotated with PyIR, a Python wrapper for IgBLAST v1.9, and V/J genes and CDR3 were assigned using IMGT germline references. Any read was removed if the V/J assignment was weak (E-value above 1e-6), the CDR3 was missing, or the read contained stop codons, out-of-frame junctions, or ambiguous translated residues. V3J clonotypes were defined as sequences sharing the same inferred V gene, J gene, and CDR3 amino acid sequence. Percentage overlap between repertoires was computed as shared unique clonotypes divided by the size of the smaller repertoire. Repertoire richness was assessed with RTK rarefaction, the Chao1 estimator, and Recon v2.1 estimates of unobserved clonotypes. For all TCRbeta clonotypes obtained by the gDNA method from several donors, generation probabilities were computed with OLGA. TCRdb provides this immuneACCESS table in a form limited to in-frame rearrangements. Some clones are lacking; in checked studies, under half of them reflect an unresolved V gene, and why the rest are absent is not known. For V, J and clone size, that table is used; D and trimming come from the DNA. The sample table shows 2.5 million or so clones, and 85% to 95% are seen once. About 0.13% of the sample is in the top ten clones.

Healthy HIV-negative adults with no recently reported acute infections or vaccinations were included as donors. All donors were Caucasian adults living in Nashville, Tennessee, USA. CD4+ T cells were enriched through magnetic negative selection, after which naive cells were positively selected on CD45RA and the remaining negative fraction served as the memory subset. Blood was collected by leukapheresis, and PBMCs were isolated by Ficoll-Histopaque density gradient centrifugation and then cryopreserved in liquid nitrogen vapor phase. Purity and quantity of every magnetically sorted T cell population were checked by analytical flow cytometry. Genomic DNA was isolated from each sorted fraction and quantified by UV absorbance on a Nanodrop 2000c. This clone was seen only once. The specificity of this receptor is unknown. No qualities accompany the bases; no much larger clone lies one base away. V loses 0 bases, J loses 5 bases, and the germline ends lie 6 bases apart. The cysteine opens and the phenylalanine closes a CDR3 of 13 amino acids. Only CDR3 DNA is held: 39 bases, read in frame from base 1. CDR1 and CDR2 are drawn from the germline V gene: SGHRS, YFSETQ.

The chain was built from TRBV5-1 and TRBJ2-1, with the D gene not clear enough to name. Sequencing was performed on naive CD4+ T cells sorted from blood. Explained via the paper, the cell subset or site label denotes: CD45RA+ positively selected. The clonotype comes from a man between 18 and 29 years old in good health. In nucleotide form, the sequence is TGCGCCAGCAGCTTGGAACCTGACAATGAGCAGTTCTTC. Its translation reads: CASSLEPDNEQFF.